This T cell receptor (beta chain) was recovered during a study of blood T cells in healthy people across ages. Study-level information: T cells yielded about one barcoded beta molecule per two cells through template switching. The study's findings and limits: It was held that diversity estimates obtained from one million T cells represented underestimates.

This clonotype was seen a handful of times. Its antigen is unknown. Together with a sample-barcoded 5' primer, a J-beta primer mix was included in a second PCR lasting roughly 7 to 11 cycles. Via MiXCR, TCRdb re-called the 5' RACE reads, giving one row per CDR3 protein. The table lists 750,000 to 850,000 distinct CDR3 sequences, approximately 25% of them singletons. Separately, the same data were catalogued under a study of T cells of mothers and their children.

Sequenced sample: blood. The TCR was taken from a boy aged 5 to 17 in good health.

The chain's CDR3 is CASSGASYGYTF. As DNA, the CDR3 is TGTGCCAGCAGCGGGGCTTCCTATGGCTACACCTTC. The rearrangement joins TRBV6-1 to TRBJ1-2; TRBD1 might be the D (5 bases). The CDR3 runs to 12 residues. The V gene's germline CDR1 is MNHNS and CDR2 SASEGT. The V and J ends lost 6 bases and 4 bases respectively, with 9 bases between them.